This TCR beta chain appears in the sequencing data of a study of CD8+ T cells in alopecia areata. Whole-study context: Treated patients received oral tofacitinib, 5 to 10 mg twice daily.

Sequencing used cDNA as its template, made by extracting RNA and reverse transcribing it. Libraries were prepared by immunoSEQ multiplex PCR; TCRdb keeps only in-frame clonotypes and omits some of them. The repertoire holds about 190,000 clones, with 50% to 60% as singletons. Notes on this clone: What it binds is not known.

The study, taken as a whole, reports: TCR sharing was clearer in mice than between patients, perhaps partly owing to patient HLA diversity.

This CDR3 region has 13 residues. Germline CDR1 reads GTSNPN; CDR2 reads SVGIG (reference sequence). The V gene end was trimmed by 8 bases and the J gene end by 0 bases; junction bases not matched to a gene: 2. Treatment denoted: oral pan-JAK inhibitor, 5-10 mg twice daily. This clonotype originated in a human donor with alopecia areata. This specimen was CD4+ T cells sorted from blood, taken at week 4, from a patient treated with tofacitinib. The chain joins TRBV30 to TRBJ2-2; 8 nucleotides agree with TRBD1. CDR3: CARTGSNTGELFF. The DNA for the CDR3 is TGTGCCAGGACAGGGTCGAACACCGGGGAGCTGTTTTTT.